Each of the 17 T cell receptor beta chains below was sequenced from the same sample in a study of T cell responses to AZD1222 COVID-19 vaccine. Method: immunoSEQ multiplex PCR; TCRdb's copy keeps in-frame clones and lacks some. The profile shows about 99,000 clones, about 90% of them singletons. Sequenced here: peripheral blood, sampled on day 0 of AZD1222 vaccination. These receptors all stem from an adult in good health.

DNA for the CDR3: TGTGCCAGTAGTATCCTGGGACAGGGTGGGACTAGCGGGGTCGGGACGCAGTATTTT. Translating it yields CASSILGQGGTSGVGTQYF. The genes are TRBV19 and TRBJ2-3; 13 bases agree with TRBD2. J was trimmed by 9 bases and V by 3 bases; bases with no gene match: 18. Germline lookup yields CDR1 LNHDA and CDR2 SQIVND (reference sequence). The CDR3 extends over 19 amino acids.

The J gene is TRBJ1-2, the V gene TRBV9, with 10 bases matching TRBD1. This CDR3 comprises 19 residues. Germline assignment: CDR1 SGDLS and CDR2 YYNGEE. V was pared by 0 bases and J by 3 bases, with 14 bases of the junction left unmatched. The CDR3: CASSVEGDRGPGGDYGYTF. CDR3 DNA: TGTGCCAGCAGCGTAGAAGGGGACAGGGGACCAGGCGGGGACTATGGCTACACCTTC. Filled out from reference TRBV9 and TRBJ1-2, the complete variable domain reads DSGVTQTPKHLITATGQRVTLRCSPRSGDLSVYWYQQSLDQGLQFLIQYYNGEERAKGNILERFSAQQFPDLHSELNLSSLELGDSALYFCASSVEGDRGPGGDYGYTFGSGTRLTVV.

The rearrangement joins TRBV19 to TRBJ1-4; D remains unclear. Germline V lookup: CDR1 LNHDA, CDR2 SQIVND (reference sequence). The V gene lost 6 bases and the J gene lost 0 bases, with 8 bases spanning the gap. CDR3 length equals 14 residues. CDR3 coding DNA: TGTGCCAGTAGGAGGGTTGCAACTAATGAAAAACTGTTTTTT. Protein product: CASRRVATNEKLFF.

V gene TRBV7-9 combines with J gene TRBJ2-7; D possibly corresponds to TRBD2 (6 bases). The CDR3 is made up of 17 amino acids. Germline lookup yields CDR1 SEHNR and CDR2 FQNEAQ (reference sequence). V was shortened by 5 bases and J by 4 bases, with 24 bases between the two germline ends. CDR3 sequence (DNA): TGTGCCAGCAGCACCTGGATGGGTAGCGTCGGGGGTTACGAGCAGTACGTC. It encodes CASSTWMGSVGGYEQYV.

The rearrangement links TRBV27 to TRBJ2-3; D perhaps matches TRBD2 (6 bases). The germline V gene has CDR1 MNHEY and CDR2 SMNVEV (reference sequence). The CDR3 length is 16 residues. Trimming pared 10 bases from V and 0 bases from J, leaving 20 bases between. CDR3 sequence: CATAGLSGSSTDTQYF. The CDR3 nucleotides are TGTGCCACCGCTGGACTTAGCGGATCTAGCACAGATACGCAGTATTTT.

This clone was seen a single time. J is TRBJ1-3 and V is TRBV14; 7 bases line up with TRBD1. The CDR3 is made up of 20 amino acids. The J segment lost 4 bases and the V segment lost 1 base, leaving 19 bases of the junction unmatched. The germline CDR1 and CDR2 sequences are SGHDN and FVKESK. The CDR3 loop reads CASSQALPDRNRPIGNTIYF. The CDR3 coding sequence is TGTGCCAGCAGCCAAGCCCTCCCGGACAGGAATCGACCCATCGGAAACACCATATATTTT.

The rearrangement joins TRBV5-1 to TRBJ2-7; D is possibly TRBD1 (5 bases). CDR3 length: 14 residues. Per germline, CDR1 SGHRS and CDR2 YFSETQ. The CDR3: CASSKDQGSYEQYV. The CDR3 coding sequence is TGTGCCAGCAGCAAGGATCAGGGATCCTACGAGCAGTACGTC.

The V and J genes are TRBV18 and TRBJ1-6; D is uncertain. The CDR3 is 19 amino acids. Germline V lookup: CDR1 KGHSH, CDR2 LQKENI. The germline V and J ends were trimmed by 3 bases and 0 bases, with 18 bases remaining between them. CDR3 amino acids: CASSPAVVWLSSYNSPLHF. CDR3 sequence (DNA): TGTGCCAGCTCACCGGCGGTGGTGTGGTTGAGCTCCTATAATTCACCCCTCCACTTT.

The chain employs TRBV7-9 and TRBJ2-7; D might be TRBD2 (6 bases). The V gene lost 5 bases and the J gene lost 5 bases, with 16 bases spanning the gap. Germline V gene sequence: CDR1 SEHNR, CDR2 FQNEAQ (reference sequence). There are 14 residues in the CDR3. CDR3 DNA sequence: TGTGCCAGCAGCCAACTAGCTCTTCGGGACGAGCAGTACTTC. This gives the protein CASSQLALRDEQYF. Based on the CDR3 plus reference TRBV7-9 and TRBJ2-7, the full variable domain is DTGVSQNPRHKITKRGQNVTFRCDPISEHNRLYWYRQTLGQGPEFLTYFQNEAQLEKSRLLSDRFSAERPKGSFSTLEIQRTEQGDSAMYLCASSQLALRDEQYFGPGTRLTVT.

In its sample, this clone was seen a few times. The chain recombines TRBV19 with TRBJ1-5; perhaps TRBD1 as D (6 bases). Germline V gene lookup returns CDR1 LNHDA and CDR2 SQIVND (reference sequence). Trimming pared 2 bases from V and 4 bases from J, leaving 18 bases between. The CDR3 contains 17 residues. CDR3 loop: CASSIIWGGHRNQPQHF. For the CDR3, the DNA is TGTGCCAGTAGTATAATCTGGGGGGGGCACAGAAATCAGCCCCAGCATTTT.

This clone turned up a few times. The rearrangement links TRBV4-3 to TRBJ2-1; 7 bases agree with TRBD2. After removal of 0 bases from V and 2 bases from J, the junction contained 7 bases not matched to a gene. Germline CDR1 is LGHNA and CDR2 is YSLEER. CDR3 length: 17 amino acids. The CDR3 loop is CASSQDGAGEPYNEQFF. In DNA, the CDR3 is TGCGCCAGCAGCCAAGATGGGGCGGGAGAGCCCTACAATGAGCAGTTCTTC.

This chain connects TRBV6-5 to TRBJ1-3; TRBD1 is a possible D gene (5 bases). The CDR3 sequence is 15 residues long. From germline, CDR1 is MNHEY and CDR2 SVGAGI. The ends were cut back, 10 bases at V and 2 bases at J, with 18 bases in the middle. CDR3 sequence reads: CATWGGVLTGNTIYF. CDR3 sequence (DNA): TGTGCCACCTGGGGCGGGGTTTTGACTGGAAACACCATATATTTT.

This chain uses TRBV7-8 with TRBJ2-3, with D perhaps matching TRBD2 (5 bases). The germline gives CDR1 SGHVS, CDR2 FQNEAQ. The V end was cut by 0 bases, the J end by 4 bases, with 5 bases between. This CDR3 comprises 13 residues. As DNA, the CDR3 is TGTGCCAGCAGCTTAGCGGAGGCAGATACGCAGTATTTT. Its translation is CASSLAEADTQYF. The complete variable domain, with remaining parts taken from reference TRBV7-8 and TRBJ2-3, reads GAGVSQSPRYKVAKRGQDVALRCDPISGHVSLFWYQQALGQGPEFLTYFQNEAQLDKSGLPSDRFFAERPEGSVSTLKIQRTQQEDSAVYLCASSLAEADTQYFGPGTRLTVL.

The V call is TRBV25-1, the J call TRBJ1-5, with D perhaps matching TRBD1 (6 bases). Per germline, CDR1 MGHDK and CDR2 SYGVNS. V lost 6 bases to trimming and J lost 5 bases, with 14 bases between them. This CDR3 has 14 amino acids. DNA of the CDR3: TGTGCCAGCAGGGACAGTGGGGCCTATCAGCCCCAGCATTTT. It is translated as CASRDSGAYQPQHF.

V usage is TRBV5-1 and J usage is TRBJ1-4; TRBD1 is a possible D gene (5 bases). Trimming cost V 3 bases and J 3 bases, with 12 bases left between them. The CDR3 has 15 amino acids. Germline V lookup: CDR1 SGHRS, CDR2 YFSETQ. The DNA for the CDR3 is TGCGCCAGCAGCTCGGGGGGTGCTCCTAATGAAAAACTGTTTTTT. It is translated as CASSSGGAPNEKLFF.

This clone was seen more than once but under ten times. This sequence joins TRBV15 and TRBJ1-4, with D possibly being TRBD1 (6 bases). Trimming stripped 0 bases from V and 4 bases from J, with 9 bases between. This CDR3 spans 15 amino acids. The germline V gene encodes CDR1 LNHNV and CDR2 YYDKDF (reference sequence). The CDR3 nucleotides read TGTGCCACCAGCAGAGACTCACAGGGTAATGAAAAACTGTTTTTT. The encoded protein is CATSRDSQGNEKLFF.

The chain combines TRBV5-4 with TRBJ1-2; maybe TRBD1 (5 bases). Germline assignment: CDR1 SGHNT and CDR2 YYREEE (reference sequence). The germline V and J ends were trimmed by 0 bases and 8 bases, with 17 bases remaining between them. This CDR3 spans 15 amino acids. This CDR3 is CASSLAGRVVSGYTF. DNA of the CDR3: TGTGCCAGCAGCTTGGCGGGCAGGGTTGTAAGCGGCTACACCTTC.